This T cell receptor beta chain is from a study of Ad26.COV2.S vaccination and SARS-CoV-2 variants (dated by TCRdb to the early 2020s). For the wider study: Donors in the vaccine arm were drawn from COV1001, a phase I-IIa trial of Ad26.COV2.S in healthy adults that was multicentre, randomized, double-blind and placebo-controlled. Dosing of Ad26.COV2.S was intramuscular, at either 5x10^10 or 1x10^11 viral particles, delivered as one shot or as two shots spaced 56 days apart. TCRbeta repertoire sequencing served as the tool for gauging how specific and how broad the SARS-CoV-2-reactive T cell receptors were following Ad26.COV2.S vaccination. A total of some 30 samples were included in the TCR-sequenced set, comprising roughly 19 Ad26.COV2.S vaccine recipients, 5 placebo recipients and 8 SARS-CoV-2 convalescent individuals. Trial participants were randomized into five groups of five, in which low-dose or high-dose Ad26.COV2.S was given once or twice, or placebo was given on both occasions. Investigators remained blinded to trial group allocation during experiments and outcome assessment. The full study reports these points: Comparable non-spike TCR breadth was observed between vaccine and placebo recipients, consistent with only spike being contained in the vaccine. After vaccination, spike-specific CD8+ and CD4+ T cell responses were reported to show substantial breadth. The study was not powered to compare responses between vaccine doses or regimens. It was noted by the authors that total T cell responses may have been underestimated by the TCR breadth and depth analyses. Ad26.COV2.S recipients had higher spike-specific TCR breadth than placebo recipients (P = 0.0014).

Of note for this clone: What this receptor recognizes is not known. Within one base of it there is no much larger clone, and no base qualities were kept.

Taken with the paper, the label for treatment or condition translates to: some 20 received Ad26.COV2.S at low or high dose, single or two shots; about 5 received placebo; per-sample allocation not given. Repertoires of vaccine and placebo recipients were sequenced from samples taken on day 63 after the first injection. Between 29 July and 7 August 2020, Cohort 1b enrolled about 27 adults aged 18-55 years at one site in Boston, USA. Ad26.COV2.S was a replication-incompetent adenovirus type 26 vector expressing a prefusion-stabilized SARS-CoV-2 spike protein from the original Wuhan strain. The immunoSEQ Assay was used to sequence TCRbeta CDR3 regions. After extraction, genomic DNA underwent amplification by bias-controlled multiplex PCR, followed by high-throughput sequencing. Regarding the original processing steps: To quantify the absolute abundance of every unique TCRbeta CDR3 region, sequences were collapsed and filtered. T cell fraction was estimated by normalizing TCRbeta template counts to usable DNA, which was measured by amplifying reference genes present in all nucleated cells. Repertoire TCRs were annotated as SARS-CoV-2-specific when V gene, CDR3 amino acid sequence and J gene were exactly matched to a known reactive TCR set. The reference SARS-CoV-2 TCR set was obtained from MIRA and was filtered for enrichment in COVID-19-positive ImmuneCODE repertoires, whereby public or cross-reactive TCRs were removed. Based on the MIRA antigens, annotated TCRs were further analysed at the level of specific ORF or position within ORF. Breadth was defined as the number of annotated unique rearrangements divided by the total number of unique productive rearrangements, and depth was defined as the summed frequency of the annotated unique rearrangements. Two-sided Wilcoxon rank-sum tests were used to compare TCR breadth between groups. Sourced from immuneACCESS, this table was stored by TCRdb with only in-frame sequences that have V and J called. A share of the clones is absent; for the studies checked, an unresolved V gene accounts for under half, and the remainder has no known explanation. V and J calls and clone size are those listed in that table; D and trimming were worked out from the DNA. The sample records some 480,000 clones, around nine tenths of which are singletons. The ten largest clonotypes hold roughly 12% of the sample.

CDR1 and CDR2 are read off the germline V gene as MNHEY and SVGAGI. The germline V and J ends show losses of 6 bases and 4 bases respectively, and no gene match explains 9 bases of the junction. From the cysteine through the phenylalanine, the CDR3 covers 15 amino acids. The retained sequence is limited to the CDR3, 45 bases, with the frame set at the first base. The starting material was peripheral blood, obtained in a trial of Ad26.COV2.S vaccine versus placebo. The chain couples TRBV6-5 to TRBJ2-1; TRBD1 aligns with 7 central bases. This receptor was taken from a person between 18 and 59 years old who received the Ad26.COV2.S COVID-19 vaccine or a placebo. For the CDR3, the sequence is CASRPGTELYNEQFF. Read as DNA, the sequence is TGTGCCAGCAGACCCGGGACAGAACTTTACAATGAGCAGTTCTTC.